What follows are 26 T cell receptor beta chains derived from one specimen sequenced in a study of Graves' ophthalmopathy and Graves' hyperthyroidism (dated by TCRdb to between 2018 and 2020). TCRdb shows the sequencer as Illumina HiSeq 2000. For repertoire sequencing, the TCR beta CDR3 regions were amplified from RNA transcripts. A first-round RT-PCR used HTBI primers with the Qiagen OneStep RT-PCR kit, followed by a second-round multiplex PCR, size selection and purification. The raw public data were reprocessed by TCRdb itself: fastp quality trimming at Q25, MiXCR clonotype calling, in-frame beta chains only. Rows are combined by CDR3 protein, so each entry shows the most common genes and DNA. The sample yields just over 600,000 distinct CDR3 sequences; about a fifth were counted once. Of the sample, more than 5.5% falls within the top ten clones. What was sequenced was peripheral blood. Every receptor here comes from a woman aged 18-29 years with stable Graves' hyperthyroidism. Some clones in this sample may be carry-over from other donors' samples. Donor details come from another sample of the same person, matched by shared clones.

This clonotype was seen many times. The CDR3 loop is CASRIPGSNGQYF. The CDR3 bases are TGTGCCAGCCGAATCCCAGGGTCCAACGGGCAGTACTTC. This chain links TRBV2 with TRBJ2-7, with a possible D match to TRBD1 (5 bases). The CDR3 consists of 13 residues. In germline, CDR1 is SNHLY, CDR2 FYNNEI. V was trimmed by 8 bases and J by 9 bases, leaving 20 bases between them.

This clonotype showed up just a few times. Here the CDR3 DNA reads TGTGCCAGCAGCTTAGCGGTGGGGATTTGGGGTCAGCCCCAGCATTTT. Translation gives CASSLAVGIWGQPQHF. The chain recombines TRBV7-8 with TRBJ1-5, with D uncertain. CDR3 length equals 16 residues. Looked up from germline, CDR1 is SGHVS and CDR2 is FQNEAQ. V gave up 0 bases and J gave up 6 bases, with 15 bases separating them.

In DNA, the CDR3 is TGTGCCAGCAATCTAGAGGCGAGTGGGGAGACCCAGTACTTC. Translated: CASNLEASGETQYF. The chain is built from TRBV12-3 or TRBV12-4 and TRBJ2-5; D remains ambiguous. V was shortened by 7 bases and J by 5 bases, with 17 bases between the two germline ends. This CDR3 region has 14 residues.

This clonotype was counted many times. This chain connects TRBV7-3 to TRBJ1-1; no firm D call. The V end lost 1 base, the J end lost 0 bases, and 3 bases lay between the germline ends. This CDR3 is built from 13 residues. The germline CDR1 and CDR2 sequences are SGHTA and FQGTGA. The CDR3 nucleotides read TGTGCCAGCAGCTTAATGCTGAACACTGAAGCTTTCTTT. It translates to CASSLMLNTEAFF.

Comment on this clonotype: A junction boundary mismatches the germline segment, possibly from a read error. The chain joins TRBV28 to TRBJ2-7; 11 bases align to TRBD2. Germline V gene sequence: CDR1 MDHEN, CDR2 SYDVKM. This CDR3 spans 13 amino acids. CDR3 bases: TGTGCCACCCGACTAGCGGGAAGCTACGAGCAGGACTTC. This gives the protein CATRLAGSYEQDF.

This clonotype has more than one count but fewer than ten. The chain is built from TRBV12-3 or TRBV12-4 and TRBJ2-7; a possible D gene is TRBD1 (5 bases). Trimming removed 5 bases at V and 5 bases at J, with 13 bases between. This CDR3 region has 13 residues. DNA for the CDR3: TGTGCCAGCAGTGCACCCACAGGAGACGAGCAGTACTTC. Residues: CASSAPTGDEQYF.

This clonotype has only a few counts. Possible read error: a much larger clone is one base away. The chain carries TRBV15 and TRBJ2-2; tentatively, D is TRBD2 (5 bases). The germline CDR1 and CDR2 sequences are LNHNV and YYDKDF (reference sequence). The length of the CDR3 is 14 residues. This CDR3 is CATSVTANTGELCF. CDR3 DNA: TGTGCCACCAGCGTCACAGCGAACACCGGGGAGCTGTGTTTT.

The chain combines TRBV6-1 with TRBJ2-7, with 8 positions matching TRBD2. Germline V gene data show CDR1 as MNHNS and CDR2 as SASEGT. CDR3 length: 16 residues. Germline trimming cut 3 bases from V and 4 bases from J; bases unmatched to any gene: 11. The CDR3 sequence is CASSEILGTRGYEQYF. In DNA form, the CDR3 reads TGTGCCAGCAGTGAGATCCTCGGGACTAGAGGTTACGAGCAGTACTTC.

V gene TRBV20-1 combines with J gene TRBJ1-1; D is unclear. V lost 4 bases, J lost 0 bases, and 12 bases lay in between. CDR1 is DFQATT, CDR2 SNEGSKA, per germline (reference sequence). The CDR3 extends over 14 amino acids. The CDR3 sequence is CSANSASLNTEAFF. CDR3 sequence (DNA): TGCAGTGCTAACAGCGCGAGTCTGAACACTGAAGCTTTCTTT.

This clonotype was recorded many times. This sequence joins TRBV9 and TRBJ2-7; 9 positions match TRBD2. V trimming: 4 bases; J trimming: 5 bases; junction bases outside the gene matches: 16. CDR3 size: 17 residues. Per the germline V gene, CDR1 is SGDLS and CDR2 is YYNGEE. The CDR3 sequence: CASSPRLAELPFDEQYF. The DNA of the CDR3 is TGTGCCAGCAGCCCGAGACTAGCGGAATTACCTTTCGACGAGCAGTACTTC.

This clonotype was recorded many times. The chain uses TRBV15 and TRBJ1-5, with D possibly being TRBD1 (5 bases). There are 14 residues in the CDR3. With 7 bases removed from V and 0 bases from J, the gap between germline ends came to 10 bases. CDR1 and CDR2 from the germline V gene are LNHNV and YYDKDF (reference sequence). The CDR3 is CATTTGVSNQPQHF. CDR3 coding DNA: TGTGCCACCACAACAGGAGTTAGCAATCAGCCCCAGCATTTT.

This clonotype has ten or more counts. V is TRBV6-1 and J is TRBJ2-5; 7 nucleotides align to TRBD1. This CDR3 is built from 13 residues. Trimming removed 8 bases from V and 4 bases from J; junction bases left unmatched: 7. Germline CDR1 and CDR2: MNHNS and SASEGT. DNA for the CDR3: TGTGCCAGCGGGTTGCAGGGGGTAGAGACCCAGTACTTC. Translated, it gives CASGLQGVETQYF.

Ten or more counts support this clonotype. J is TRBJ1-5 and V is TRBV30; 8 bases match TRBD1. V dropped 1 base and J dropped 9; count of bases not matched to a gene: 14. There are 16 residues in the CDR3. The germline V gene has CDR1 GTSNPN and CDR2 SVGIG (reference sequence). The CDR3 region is CAWSAFRDRLVRPQHF. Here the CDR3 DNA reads TGTGCCTGGAGTGCCTTCCGGGACAGGCTGGTTCGGCCCCAGCATTTT.

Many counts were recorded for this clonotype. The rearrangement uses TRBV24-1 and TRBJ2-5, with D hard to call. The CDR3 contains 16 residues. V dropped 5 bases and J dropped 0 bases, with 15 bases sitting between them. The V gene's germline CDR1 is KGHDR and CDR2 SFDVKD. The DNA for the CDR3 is TGTGCCACCAGTGCATCCGACTCCCGGTACCAAGAGACCCAGTACTTC. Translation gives CATSASDSRYQETQYF.

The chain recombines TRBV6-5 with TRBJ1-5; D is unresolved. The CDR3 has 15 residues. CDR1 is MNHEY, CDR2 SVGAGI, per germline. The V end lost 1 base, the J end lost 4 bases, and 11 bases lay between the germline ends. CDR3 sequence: CASSYLGTLNQPQHF. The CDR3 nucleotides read TGTGCCAGCAGTTACTTGGGCACCCTTAATCAGCCCCAGCATTTT.

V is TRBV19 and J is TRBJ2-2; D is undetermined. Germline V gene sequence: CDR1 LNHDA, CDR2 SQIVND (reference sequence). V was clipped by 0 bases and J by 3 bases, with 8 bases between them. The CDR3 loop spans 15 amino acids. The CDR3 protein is CASSIESRYTGELFF. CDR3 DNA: TGTGCCAGTAGTATAGAGTCGAGATACACCGGGGAGCTGTTTTTT.

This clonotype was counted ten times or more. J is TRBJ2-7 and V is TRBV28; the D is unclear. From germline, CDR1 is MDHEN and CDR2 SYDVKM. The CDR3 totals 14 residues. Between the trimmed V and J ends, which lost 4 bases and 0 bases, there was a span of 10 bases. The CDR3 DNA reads TGTGCCAGCAGTTCCACACCGAGCTCCTACGAGCAGTACTTC. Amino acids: CASSSTPSSYEQYF.

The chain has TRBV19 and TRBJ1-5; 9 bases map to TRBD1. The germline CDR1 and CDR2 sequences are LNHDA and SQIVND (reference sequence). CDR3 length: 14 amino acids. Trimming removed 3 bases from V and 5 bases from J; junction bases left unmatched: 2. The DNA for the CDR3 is TGTGCCAGTAGTATCGACAGGGGGTATCAGCCCCAGCATTTT. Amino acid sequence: CASSIDRGYQPQHF.

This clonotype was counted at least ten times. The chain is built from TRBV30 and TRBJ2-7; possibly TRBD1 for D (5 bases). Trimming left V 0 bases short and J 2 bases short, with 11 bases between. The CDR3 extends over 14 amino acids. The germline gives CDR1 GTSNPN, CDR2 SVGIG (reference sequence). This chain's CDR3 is CAWSVHIGAYEQYF. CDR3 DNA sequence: TGTGCCTGGAGTGTCCATATAGGGGCCTACGAGCAGTACTTC.

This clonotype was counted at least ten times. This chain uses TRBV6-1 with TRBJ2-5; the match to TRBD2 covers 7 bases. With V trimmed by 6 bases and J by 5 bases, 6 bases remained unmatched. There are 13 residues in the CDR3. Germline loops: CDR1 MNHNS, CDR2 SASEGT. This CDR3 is CASRGLVGETQYF. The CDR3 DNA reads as TGTGCCAGCAGAGGACTAGTGGGGGAGACCCAGTACTTC.

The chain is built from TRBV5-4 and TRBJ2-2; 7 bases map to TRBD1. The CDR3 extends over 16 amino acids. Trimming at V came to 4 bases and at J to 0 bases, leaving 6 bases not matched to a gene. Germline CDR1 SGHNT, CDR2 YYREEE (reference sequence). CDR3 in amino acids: CASSARTGANTGELFF. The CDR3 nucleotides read TGTGCCAGCAGCGCTAGGACAGGAGCGAACACCGGGGAGCTGTTTTTT.

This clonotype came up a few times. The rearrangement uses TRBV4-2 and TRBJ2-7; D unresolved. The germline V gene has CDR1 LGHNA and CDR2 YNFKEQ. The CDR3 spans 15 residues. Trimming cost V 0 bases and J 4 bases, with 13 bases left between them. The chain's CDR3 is CASSQDHGIRYEQYF. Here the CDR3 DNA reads TGTGCCAGCAGCCAAGATCATGGAATTAGATACGAGCAGTACTTC.

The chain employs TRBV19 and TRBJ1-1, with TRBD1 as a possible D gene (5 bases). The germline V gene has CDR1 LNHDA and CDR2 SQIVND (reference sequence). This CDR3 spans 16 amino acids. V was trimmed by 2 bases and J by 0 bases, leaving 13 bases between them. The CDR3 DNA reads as TGTGCCAGTAGTATATGGGGCAACAGCGTGAACACTGAAGCTTTCTTT. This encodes CASSIWGNSVNTEAFF.

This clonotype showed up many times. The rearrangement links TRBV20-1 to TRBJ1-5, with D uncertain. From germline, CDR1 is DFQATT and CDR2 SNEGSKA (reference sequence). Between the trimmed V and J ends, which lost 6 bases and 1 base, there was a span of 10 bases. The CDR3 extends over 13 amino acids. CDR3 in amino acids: CSAGSRSNQPQHF. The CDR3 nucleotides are TGCAGTGCGGGCAGTCGAAGCAATCAGCCCCAGCATTTT.

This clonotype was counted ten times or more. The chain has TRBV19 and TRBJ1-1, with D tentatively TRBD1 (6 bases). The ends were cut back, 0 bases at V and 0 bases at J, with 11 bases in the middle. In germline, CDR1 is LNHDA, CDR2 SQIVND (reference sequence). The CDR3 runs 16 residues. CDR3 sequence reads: CASSIDRGRMNTEAFF. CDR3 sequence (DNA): TGTGCCAGTAGTATAGATCGGGGGCGCATGAACACTGAAGCTTTCTTT.

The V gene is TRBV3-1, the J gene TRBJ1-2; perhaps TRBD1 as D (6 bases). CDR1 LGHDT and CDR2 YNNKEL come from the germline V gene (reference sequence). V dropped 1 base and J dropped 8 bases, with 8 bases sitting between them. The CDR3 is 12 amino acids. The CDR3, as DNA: TGTGCCAGCAGCCAAGCCGGGGGCGGCTACACCTTC. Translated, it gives CASSQAGGGYTF.